What follows describes a single TCR beta chain. This entry is derived from a study of blood T cell repertoires in COVID-19. The overall study: COVID-19 samples, acute and convalescent, were from the United States, Italy and Spain.

Sequencing was performed with immunoSEQ multiplex PCR; in TCRdb, only in-frame clones are kept and a portion is missing. The sample consists of approximately 300,000 clones, 70% to 90% of them appearing once. The sequence was obtained from a young man who had recovered from COVID-19. Sequences were obtained from peripheral blood.

CDR3 in DNA: TGTGCCACCAGCGGGGGGATGAACACTGAAGCTTTCTTT. Amino acids: CATSGGMNTEAFF. The rearrangement uses TRBV15 and TRBJ1-1, with a possible D match to TRBD1 (5 bases). CDR1 and CDR2 (germline): LNHNV, YYDKDF (reference sequence). The CDR3 is 13 residues long. Trimming left V 5 bases short and J 0 bases short, with 7 bases between.